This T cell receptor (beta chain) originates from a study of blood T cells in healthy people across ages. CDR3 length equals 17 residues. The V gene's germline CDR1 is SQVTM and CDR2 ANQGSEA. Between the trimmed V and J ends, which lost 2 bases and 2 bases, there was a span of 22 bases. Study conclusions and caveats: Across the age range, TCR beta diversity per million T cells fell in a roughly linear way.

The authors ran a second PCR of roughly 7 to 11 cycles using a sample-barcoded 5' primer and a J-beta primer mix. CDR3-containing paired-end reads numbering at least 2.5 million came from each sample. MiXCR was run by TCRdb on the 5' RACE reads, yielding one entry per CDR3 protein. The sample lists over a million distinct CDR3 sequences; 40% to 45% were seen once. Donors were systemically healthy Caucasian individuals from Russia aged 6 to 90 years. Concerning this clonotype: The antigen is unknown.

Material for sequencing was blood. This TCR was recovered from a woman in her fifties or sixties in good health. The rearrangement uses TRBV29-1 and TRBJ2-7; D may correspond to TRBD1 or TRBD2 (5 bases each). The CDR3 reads CSVERDPGAGRTYEQYF. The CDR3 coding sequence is TGCAGCGTTGAAAGGGACCCCGGTGCAGGGCGAACCTACGAGCAGTACTTC.